The clone carrying this TCR beta chain was counted at least ten times. CDR3 length: 14 amino acids. The ends lost 5 bases at V and 4 bases at J; junction bases unmatched: 6. Germline V lookup: CDR1 LGHDT, CDR2 YNNKEL (reference sequence). This sample was included in a study of early T cells in non-severe SARS-CoV-2 infection. Study-wide context: Sequencing used unsorted whole-blood bulk RNA, so chains lack pairing.

Via MiXCR, TCRdb re-called the 5' RACE reads, giving one row per CDR3 protein. The data show approximately 42,000 distinct CDR3 sequences, around 6% seen once. J is TRBJ1-2 and V is TRBV3-1; 8 bases map to TRBD1. The specimen sequenced was whole blood. This clonotype was obtained from an adult who was a healthcare worker with PCR-confirmed SARS-CoV-2 infection or an uninfected control (not recorded which). The CDR3 region has the DNA TGTGCCAGCAGCAACTCCGGGACAGGCTATGGCTACACCTTC. Its translation: CASSNSGTGYGYTF.